A single sample gave rise to the 25 T cell receptor beta chains below, sequenced in a study of cytomegalovirus exposure and HLA in healthy donors. Profiled with immunoSEQ multiplex PCR; TCRdb holds only in-frame clones, not every one. The table lists hundreds of thousands of clones, roughly 85% of them singletons. Sequencing used PBMCs. All receptors come from a woman aged 18-35 years in good health and CMV-seronegative.

The rearrangement links TRBV28 to TRBJ2-7; the match to TRBD2 covers 9 bases. Looked up from germline, CDR1 is MDHEN and CDR2 is SYDVKM. This CDR3 contains 17 residues. V shed 2 bases, J shed 5 bases, and the junction held 13 bases outside the gene matches. The CDR3 bases are TGTGCCAGCAGTTTAAGGGGAGATCCTAGCGGGAAAAACGAGCAGTACTTC. Protein: CASSLRGDPSGKNEQYF.

The rearrangement uses TRBV27 and TRBJ2-1; 10 positions match TRBD1. From germline, CDR1 is MNHEY and CDR2 SMNVEV (reference sequence). V lost 6 bases and J lost 6; bases outside the gene matches: 14. The CDR3 consists of 17 residues. CDR3 region: CASSPRAGTGETNEQFF. The CDR3 region has the DNA TGTGCCAGCAGCCCTAGGGCCGGGACAGGGGAGACCAATGAGCAGTTCTTC.

The chain has TRBV21-1 and TRBJ1-2; the D call in the table, TRBD1, was not verified against the DNA. TRBV21-1 is annotated as a pseudogene. The CDR3 covers 14 residues. The CDR3 DNA is TGTGCCAGCAGAAGGACAACTCAGTCTGGTGGCTACACCTTC. Protein product: CASRRTTQSGGYTF.

The genes are TRBV6-5 and TRBJ2-1; the match to TRBD1 covers 11 bases. The CDR3 has 15 amino acids. Germline V lookup: CDR1 MNHEY, CDR2 SVGAGI. V lost 2 bases to trimming and J lost 9 bases; unmatched junction nucleotides: 6. The CDR3: CASSYGTGGQVEQFF. The CDR3 DNA reads TGTGCCAGCAGTTACGGGACAGGGGGTCAGGTTGAGCAGTTCTTC.

The CDR3: CASSSIGRGVHEQYF. In DNA, the CDR3 is TGTGCCAGCAGTTCTATAGGGCGGGGGGTACACGAGCAGTACTTC. This chain joins TRBV28 and TRBJ2-7; the match to TRBD2 covers 8 bases. Germline CDR1 is MDHEN and CDR2 is SYDVKM. Trimming cost V 4 bases and J 5 bases; bases outside gene matches: 10. The CDR3 extends over 15 amino acids.

The chain couples TRBV4-2 to TRBJ2-7; 10 nucleotides agree with TRBD2. The junction had 21 bases not matched to a gene; V was cut back by 1 base and J by 3 bases. Germline CDR1 is LGHNA and CDR2 is YNFKEQ. The CDR3 runs 21 residues. The DNA of the CDR3 is TGTGCCAGCAGCCAAGGTCCATTCCAGCGGCTAGCGGGAGACAACGGCTACGAGCAGTACTTC. It encodes CASSQGPFQRLAGDNGYEQYF.

The chain has TRBV15 and TRBJ2-1, with 7 bases that match TRBD2. With 7 bases clipped from V and 0 bases from J, the junction kept 3 bases outside the gene matches. Germline CDR1 LNHNV, CDR2 YYDKDF (reference sequence). The CDR3 is 14 residues long. Here the CDR3 DNA reads TGTGCCACCAAGCGGGGAGACTCCTACAATGAGCAGTTCTTC. It is translated as CATKRGDSYNEQFF.

The genes are TRBV4-2 and TRBJ1-2; 8 nucleotides align to TRBD1. CDR1 and CDR2 from the germline V gene are LGHNA and YNFKEQ. CDR3 length: 12 amino acids. With 3 bases clipped from V and 11 bases from J, the junction kept 5 bases outside the gene matches. The CDR3 DNA follows: TGTGCCAGCAGCCACGGACAGGGTGGGTACACCTTC. The encoded protein is CASSHGQGGYTF.

The table lists this clone with a few counts. The chain couples TRBV6-1 to TRBJ1-6, with 10 bases identical to TRBD1. J was trimmed by 8 bases and V by 10 bases; bases with no gene match: 2. The CDR3 runs 12 residues. Germline-derived CDR1 and CDR2 are MNHNS and SASEGT. The CDR3 region has the DNA TGTGCCACCGGGACAGGGGATTCACCCCTCCACTTT. Amino acids: CATGTGDSPLHF.

J is TRBJ2-3 and V is TRBV5-1, with 9 nucleotides matching TRBD2. CDR3 size: 17 residues. J lost 5 bases, V lost 3 bases, and 13 bases had no gene match. In germline, CDR1 is SGHRS, CDR2 YFSETQ. Here the CDR3 DNA reads TGCGCCAGCAGCTCACCTCGGGCGGGAGGGCCAATAGATACGCAGTATTTT. It translates to CASSSPRAGGPIDTQYF. Full variable domain (remainder filled in from reference TRBV5-1 and TRBJ2-3): KAGVTQTPRYLIKTRGQQVTLSCSPISGHRSVSWYQQTPGQGLQFLFEYFSETQRNKGNFPGRFSGRQFSNSRSEMNVSTLELGDSALYLCASSSPRAGGPIDTQYFGPGTRLTVL.

The V gene is TRBV5-1, the J gene TRBJ2-5; TRBD2 agrees at 13 bases. The germline V gene has CDR1 SGHRS and CDR2 YFSETQ. The CDR3 is made up of 17 amino acids. The junction had 3 bases not matched to a gene; V was cut back by 0 bases and J by 1 base. The DNA for the CDR3 is TGCGCCAGCAGCTTGGGAGGGACTAGCGGGGTCCAAGAGACCCAGTACTTC. It codes for CASSLGGTSGVQETQYF.

The V and J genes are TRBV19 and TRBJ2-7, with 8 bases identical to TRBD2. This CDR3 spans 15 amino acids. Germline CDR1 and CDR2: LNHDA and SQIVND (reference sequence). V was clipped by 5 bases and J by 2 bases; unmatched bases: 8. The CDR3 is CASSPRGGQTYEQYF. In nucleotides, the CDR3 is TGTGCCAGTAGTCCCCGGGGGGGGCAGACCTACGAGCAGTACTTC.

The chain is built from TRBV28 and TRBJ2-7; no firm D call. V lost 6 bases to trimming and J lost 2 bases, with 14 bases between them. The germline gives CDR1 MDHEN, CDR2 SYDVKM. The CDR3 is 14 residues long. As DNA, the CDR3 is TGTGCCAGCAGAAGCCCGGGCCGCCCCTACGAGCAGTACTTC. This codes for CASRSPGRPYEQYF.

The J gene is TRBJ2-7, the V gene TRBV30; D may be TRBD1 (6 bases). The V gene's germline CDR1 is GTSNPN and CDR2 SVGIG (reference sequence). The CDR3 is 12 residues long. The germline V and J ends were trimmed by 2 bases and 3 bases, with 8 bases remaining between them. CDR3 nucleotides: TGTGCCTGGAGTTTAGGGGGCTACGAGCAGTACTTC. This gives the protein CAWSLGGYEQYF.

V is TRBV19 and J is TRBJ2-2; 10 positions agree with TRBD2. Unmatched junction bases numbered 9, after V lost 2 bases and J lost 6 bases. The CDR3 contains 17 residues. The V gene's germline CDR1 is LNHDA and CDR2 SQIVND (reference sequence). The CDR3 DNA is TGTGCCAGTAGTATATGGGGCAGCGGGAGGGCCTCCGGGGAGCTGTTTTTT. It is translated as CASSIWGSGRASGELFF.

The J gene is TRBJ1-1, the V gene TRBV6-5; 11 nucleotides align to TRBD1. The CDR3 contains 15 residues. The junction had 7 bases not matched to a gene; V was cut back by 2 bases and J by 8 bases. Per germline, CDR1 MNHEY and CDR2 SVGAGI. The CDR3 sequence is CASSYPGTGGREAFF. The CDR3 DNA follows: TGTGCCAGCAGTTACCCCGGGACAGGGGGGCGCGAAGCTTTCTTT.

V is TRBV6-5 and J is TRBJ1-2; D gene unclear. Trimming removed 2 bases at V and 8 bases at J, with 12 bases between. Per the germline V gene, CDR1 is MNHEY and CDR2 is SVGAGI. The CDR3 has 13 amino acids. The CDR3 region has the DNA TGTGCCAGCAGTTACGAGGGTTGGGCGGGCTACACCTTC. It yields the protein CASSYEGWAGYTF.

The chain employs TRBV27 and TRBJ2-7; tentatively, D is TRBD1 (5 bases). CDR1 and CDR2 (germline): MNHEY, SMNVEV (reference sequence). The CDR3 consists of 13 residues. V gave up 2 bases and J gave up 2 bases, with 7 bases separating them. CDR3 region: CASSLQGPYEQYF. CDR3 DNA sequence: TGTGCCAGCAGTTTACAGGGCCCCTACGAGCAGTACTTC.

This clone occurred once. The chain couples TRBV30 to TRBJ1-2; D not certain. The V gene lost 3 bases and the J gene lost 1 base, with 12 bases spanning the gap. Germline V gene sequence: CDR1 GTSNPN, CDR2 SVGIG (reference sequence). This CDR3 has 14 residues. In DNA, the CDR3 is TGTGCCTGGAGACCTTTTACAGTTAACTATGGCTACACCTTC. Translation gives CAWRPFTVNYGYTF.

This clone occurred a few times. The gene calls are TRBV6-1 and TRBJ1-6; 7 bases agree with TRBD1. Germline lookup yields CDR1 MNHNS and CDR2 SASEGT. The CDR3 runs to 15 residues. V was pared by 8 bases and J by 4 bases, with 8 bases of the junction left unmatched. CDR3 nucleotides: TGTGCCAGCGGCTTTCCGGGACAGTATAATTCACCCCTCCACTTT. Residues: CASGFPGQYNSPLHF.

The rearrangement joins TRBV7-9 to TRBJ2-7, with 8 nucleotides matching TRBD1. Germline V CDR1 and CDR2: SEHNR, FQNEAQ (reference sequence). This CDR3 is built from 15 residues. J gave up 4 bases and V 3 bases, and 8 bases lay outside the gene matches. The DNA of the CDR3 is TGTGCCAGCAGCTTCGGACAGGGTGTCTTTTACGAGCAGTACTTC. It specifies CASSFGQGVFYEQYF.

This chain links TRBV30 with TRBJ1-5; D unresolved. The CDR3 contains 14 residues. Germline V gene lookup returns CDR1 GTSNPN and CDR2 SVGIG (reference sequence). Trimming pared 1 base from V and 0 bases from J, leaving 7 bases between. The CDR3 DNA sequence: TGTGCCTGGAGTGGACTCAATAGCAATCAGCCCCAGCATTTT. Its protein product is CAWSGLNSNQPQHF.

The rearrangement joins TRBV19 to TRBJ1-2, with 10 bases that match TRBD1. The CDR3 extends over 13 amino acids. The germline V gene encodes CDR1 LNHDA and CDR2 SQIVND (reference sequence). V lost 10 bases and J lost 6; bases outside the gene matches: 8. Written as DNA, the CDR3 is TGTGCCACCAGGGACAGGGGCTTGGATGGCTACACCTTC. It codes for CATRDRGLDGYTF.

This clone was seen only a few times. This chain uses TRBV10-3 with TRBJ1-1, with no clear D. V dropped 7 bases and J dropped 6 bases, with 15 bases sitting between them. Germline V gene sequence: CDR1 ENHRY, CDR2 SYGVKD. The CDR3 is made up of 13 amino acids. DNA for the CDR3: TGTGCCATCACCCAGACACTGGGCGCTGAAGCTTTCTTT. Its translation: CAITQTLGAEAFF.

The chain uses TRBV7-8 and TRBJ2-7, with 7 nucleotides matching TRBD1. The CDR3 contains 14 residues. Germline CDR1 is SGHVS and CDR2 is FQNEAQ. Germline trimming cut 5 bases from V and 4 bases from J; bases unmatched to any gene: 8. CDR3 region: CASSTPRGLYEQYF. The DNA for the CDR3 is TGTGCCAGCAGCACCCCAAGGGGGCTATACGAGCAGTACTTC.